This entry lists 10 T cell receptor beta chains sequenced from one sample in a study of T-cell reconstitution after alpha-beta-depleted transplantation in children. Preparing the TCRbeta library involved the use of unique molecular identifiers. MiXCR, applied by TCRdb to the PCR reads, yields one record per CDR3 protein. The sample contains a few hundred thousand distinct CDR3 sequences, around a tenth of which appear only once. Sample: PBMCs from the stem cell graft donor, taken from the stem cell graft. These receptors were taken from a human donor who donated a stem cell graft to a child with acute lymphoblastic leukemia.

This rearrangement joins TRBV6-2 or TRBV6-3 to TRBJ2-7, with D unresolved. The CDR3 has 13 amino acids. Trimming stripped 7 bases from V and 6 bases from J, with 16 bases between. Germline assignment: CDR1 MNHEY and CDR2 SVGEGT. CDR3 amino acids: CASTTSPGFEQYF. CDR3 nucleotides: TGTGCCAGCACGACGTCCCCGGGTTTCGAGCAGTACTTC.

There are many counts of this clonotype. The chain recombines TRBV2 with TRBJ2-1; D is undetermined. Germline loops: CDR1 SNHLY, CDR2 FYNNEI. V was trimmed by 6 bases and J by 6 bases, leaving 6 bases between them. There are 11 residues in the CDR3. CDR3 protein: CASRSINEQFF. CDR3 DNA sequence: TGTGCCAGCAGAAGTATCAATGAGCAGTTCTTC.

This clonotype was recorded many times. The chain joins TRBV15 to TRBJ2-5, with D possibly called TRBD1 or TRBD2 (5 bases each). The CDR3 length is 15 residues. The V gene lost 6 bases and the J gene lost 3 bases, with 17 bases spanning the gap. Germline CDR1 and CDR2: LNHNV and YYDKDF (reference sequence). CDR3 protein: CATSFSGTSEETQYF. The CDR3 nucleotides are TGTGCCACCAGTTTTTCCGGGACGTCAGAAGAGACCCAGTACTTC.

The table lists this clonotype with a few counts. The CDR3 DNA is TGTGCCAGCAGCCCCCCGCCTAGCGGGAGCACAGATACGCAGTATTTT. Translated: CASSPPPSGSTDTQYF. This chain uses TRBV7-8 with TRBJ2-3; TRBD2 aligns across 8 bases. The V gene's germline CDR1 is SGHVS and CDR2 FQNEAQ. With V trimmed by 5 bases and J by 0 bases, 7 bases remained unmatched. The CDR3 has 16 residues.

This clonotype was found many times. This chain links TRBV12-3 or TRBV12-4 with TRBJ2-5; D tentatively reads TRBD1 or TRBD2 (6 bases each). CDR3 size: 13 residues. Trimming cost V 3 bases and J 5 bases, with 10 bases left between them. The CDR3 here is CASSFQGRETQYF. The DNA of the CDR3 is TGTGCCAGCAGTTTTCAGGGGAGGGAGACCCAGTACTTC.

In this sample, this clonotype turned up a few times. The chain uses TRBV20-1 and TRBJ2-5; D remains ambiguous. Germline loops: CDR1 DFQATT, CDR2 SNEGSKA (reference sequence). V was shortened by 5 bases and J by 5 bases, with 12 bases between the two germline ends. The CDR3 spans 12 residues. The CDR3 coding sequence is TGCAGTGCTCCTAAAGGGCTGGAGACCCAGTACTTC. Amino acid sequence: CSAPKGLETQYF.

This clonotype was counted many times. The V and J genes are TRBV7-9 and TRBJ2-1; no definite D call. The V gene's germline CDR1 is SEHNR and CDR2 FQNEAQ (reference sequence). Trimming took 5 bases from V and 7 from J, leaving 6 bases between them. The CDR3 is 11 amino acids. DNA of the CDR3: TGTGCCAGCAGCGTTAGGAATGAGCAGTTCTTC. Translating it yields CASSVRNEQFF.

This clonotype occurred a few times. The rearrangement links TRBV27 to TRBJ2-7, with 11 nucleotides matching TRBD1. The CDR3 totals 18 residues. Looked up from germline, CDR1 is MNHEY and CDR2 is SMNVEV (reference sequence). The V and J ends lost 4 bases and 5 bases, in that order; junction bases with no gene match: 16. In nucleotides, the CDR3 is TGTGCCAGCAGTTCCGCCCCCCCCGGGACAGGGGGTAACCACGAGCAGTACTTC. Its protein product is CASSSAPPGTGGNHEQYF.

J is TRBJ2-1 and V is TRBV7-6; 13 bases line up with TRBD2. This CDR3 has 15 residues. Germline assignment: CDR1 SGHVS and CDR2 FNYEAQ. J gave up 10 bases and V 5 bases, and 8 bases lay outside the gene matches. Here the CDR3 DNA reads TGTGCCAGCAGCGGGGGTACTAGCGGGAGGGGCGAGCAGTTCTTC. Its translation: CASSGGTSGRGEQFF.

This clonotype was observed a few times. The genes are TRBV2 and TRBJ1-5, with D uncertain. Germline CDR1 reads SNHLY; CDR2 reads FYNNEI. This CDR3 region has 15 residues. Trimming took off 2 bases at V and 9 bases at J, with 17 bases between the two ends. The CDR3 here is CASSEIGGSDGPQHF. The CDR3 nucleotides read TGTGCCAGCAGTGAAATCGGCGGGTCCGATGGGCCCCAGCATTTT.